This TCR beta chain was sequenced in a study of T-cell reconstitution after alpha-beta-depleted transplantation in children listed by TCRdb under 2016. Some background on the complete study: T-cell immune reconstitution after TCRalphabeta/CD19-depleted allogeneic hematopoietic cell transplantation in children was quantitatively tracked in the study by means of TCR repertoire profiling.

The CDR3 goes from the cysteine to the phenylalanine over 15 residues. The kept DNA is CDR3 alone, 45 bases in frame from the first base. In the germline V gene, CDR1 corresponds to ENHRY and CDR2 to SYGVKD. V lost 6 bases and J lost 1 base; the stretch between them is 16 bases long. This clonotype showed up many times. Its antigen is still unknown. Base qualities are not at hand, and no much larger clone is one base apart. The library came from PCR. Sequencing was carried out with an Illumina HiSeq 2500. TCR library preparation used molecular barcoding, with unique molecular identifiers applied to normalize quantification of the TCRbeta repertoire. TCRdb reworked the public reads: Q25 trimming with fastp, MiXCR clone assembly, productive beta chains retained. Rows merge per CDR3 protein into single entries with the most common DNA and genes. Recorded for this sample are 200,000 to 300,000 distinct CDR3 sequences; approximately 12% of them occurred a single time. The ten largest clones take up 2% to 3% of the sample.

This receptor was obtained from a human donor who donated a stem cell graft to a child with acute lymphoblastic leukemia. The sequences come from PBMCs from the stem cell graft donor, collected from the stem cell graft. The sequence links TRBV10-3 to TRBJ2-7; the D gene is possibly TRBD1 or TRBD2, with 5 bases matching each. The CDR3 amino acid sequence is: CAIRGVVGFSYEQYF. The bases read TGTGCCATCAGGGGGGTGGTTGGGTTTTCCTACGAGCAGTACTTC.